The 6 T cell receptor beta chains listed next were all sequenced from one sample in a study of blood T cell repertoires in COVID-19. TCRdb keeps only in-frame clones here, not all; method: immunoSEQ multiplex PCR. The sample records roughly 380,000 clones, over 75% being singletons. The sequenced material came from peripheral blood. Receptors were obtained from a woman aged 40 to 50 with COVID-19, enrolled during active disease.

The V and J genes are TRBV21-1 and TRBJ2-5; TRBD2, as called in the table, went unchecked against the DNA. TRBV21-1 is recorded as a pseudogene. The CDR3 is 15 amino acids. The CDR3 loop is CASSSRLVYKETQYF. The CDR3 coding sequence is TGTGCCAGCAGCTCCCGACTAGTTTATAAAGAGACCCAGTACTTC.

V usage is TRBV19 and J usage is TRBJ1-1; TRBD1 might be the D (5 bases). The CDR3 extends over 15 amino acids. Germline values: CDR1 LNHDA, CDR2 SQIVND (reference sequence). V was shortened by 6 bases and J by 0 bases, with 14 bases between the two germline ends. CDR3 residues: CASREARGVNTEAFF. The CDR3 DNA sequence: TGTGCCAGTAGGGAGGCTCGGGGGGTGAACACTGAAGCTTTCTTT.

The chain employs TRBV5-3 and TRBJ1-6; weak D call: TRBD1 (5 bases). TRBV5-3 is given ORF status, its function remaining uncertain. The V end was cut by 4 bases, the J end by 6 bases, with 26 bases between. The CDR3 covers 19 residues. The CDR3 protein is CARSGIGRDPPGANSPLHF. In DNA form, the CDR3 reads TGTGCCAGAAGCGGAATTGGGCGGGACCCCCCTGGGGCTAATTCACCCCTCCACTTT.

The chain links TRBV5-1 to TRBJ1-3; D remains unclear. Trimming took 4 bases from V and 0 from J, leaving 17 bases between them. Germline V gene sequence: CDR1 SGHRS, CDR2 YFSETQ. This CDR3 is built from 17 residues. The DNA for the CDR3 is TGCGCCAGCAGCCTGGGATTCGTAGCCAACTCTGGAAACACCATATATTTT. Its translation: CASSLGFVANSGNTIYF.

This clone has just a few counts. This CDR3 is CASSPDPPTGNTIYF. CDR3 DNA sequence: TGTGCCAGCTCACCCGACCCTCCGACAGGAAACACCATATATTTT. The rearrangement joins TRBV18 to TRBJ1-3; D unresolved. CDR1 is KGHSH, CDR2 LQKENI, per germline. Deletions cut 3 bases from V and 4 bases from J, with 13 bases between. The CDR3 totals 15 residues.

The table lists this clone with a count of one. The rearrangement links TRBV9 to TRBJ2-4; D is perhaps TRBD2 (5 bases). V was trimmed by 3 bases and J by 3 bases, leaving 13 bases between them. The CDR3 is 15 amino acids. CDR1 is SGDLS, CDR2 YYNGEE, per germline. In DNA, the CDR3 is TGTGCCAGCAGCGGACCATTGAGCGGCAAAAACATTCAGTACTTC. Translating it yields CASSGPLSGKNIQYF.